This T cell receptor (beta chain) is drawn from a study of CD8 T cells in ankylosing spondylitis. Germline assignment: CDR1 DFQATT and CDR2 SNEGSKA (reference sequence). The CDR3 has 14 amino acids. V trimming: 2 bases; J trimming: 4 bases; junction bases outside the gene matches: 4. MiXCR, applied by TCRdb to the 5' RACE reads, yields one record per CDR3 protein. The sample contains 200,000 to 300,000 distinct CDR3 sequences, over 9.5% of which appear only once. Input material: blood, either unsorted or a sorted T cell fraction (not recorded which). The sequence came from a male donor with ankylosing spondylitis or in good health (not recorded which). The rearrangement uses TRBV20-1 and TRBJ2-1, with 8 bases aligning to TRBD2. The DNA for the CDR3 is TGCAGTGCTAGAATCCCTAGCGGGTACAATGAGCAGTTCTTC. Protein: CSARIPSGYNEQFF.